The entry that follows covers one TCR beta chain sequence. Its antigen is not yet known. The input lacks base qualities; no much larger clone sits a single base away. The collaborating institutions used their own protocols to collect whole blood in K2EDTA tubes. For TCRbeta analysis, collaborator samples were shipped as frozen whole blood, as isolated PBMCs, or as DNA extracted from either sample type. The data are from a study of blood T cell repertoires in COVID-19 (dated by TCRdb to 2018 to 2020). Regarding the study in general: Samples covering the acute and convalescent phases of COVID-19 were provided by collaborators in the United States, Italy and Spain. The material from the prospective study consisted of cDNA or gDNA derived from T cells, B-cell-depleted T cells, or PBMCs. Subjects who had been exposed to COVID-19, were actively infected with it, or had recovered from it provided the deeply sampled blood TCRbeta repertoires that made up the dataset. The repertoires were released in a freely available public database meant as a resource for research on the immune response to SARS-CoV-2. Samples were obtained from the ongoing ImmuneRACE study (first 160 participants) and from about 1,300 subjects provided by 6 global collaborators. The sample metadata nearly always contained a de-identified subject ID, COVID-19 status, age in years and sex. HLA class I and class II types, where available, came from metadata supplied by the sample provider rather than from assay-based typing.

The CDR1 and CDR2 encoded by the germline V gene are MGHRA and YSYEKL. The CDR3 covers 16 residues, taking in both the cysteine and the phenylalanine. This entry keeps only the CDR3 DNA: 48 bases, framed from base 1. The V and J ends are trimmed by 6 bases and 2 bases, leaving 20 bases between them. TCRbeta CDR3 regions were amplified from genomic DNA by means of the immunoSEQ Assay, a bias-controlled multiplex PCR. Under the source paper's analysis protocol: The number of nucleated cells in each sample was estimated from the amplification of reference gene primers within the assay. To quantify the absolute abundance of each unique TCRbeta CDR3 rearrangement, sequence reads were collapsed and filtered. Productive Simpson clonality was computed per sample as the square root of Simpson's diversity index over productive rearrangements. The immuneACCESS repertoire file appears here via TCRdb, limited to in-frame rearrangements. These files lack a portion of the clones; in checked studies, under half of the deficit traces to unresolved V genes, and the cause of the others is not known. Clone size and the V and J calls come from that table; the DNA yielded D and trimming. Here the sample has 30,000 to 35,000 clones; approximately 80% occur a single time. The ten most abundant clones make up under 35% of the sample.

Paper-wide results and their limitations: How much clinical and demographic metadata was included differed by source and by participant, and the metadata was provided uncurated.

The clonotype was recovered from a man at least 80 years old with acute or convalescent COVID-19. Recombination joined TRBV4-1 with TRBJ2-7; the D gene identity is not certain. The specimen was peripheral blood. The CDR3 reads as follows: CASSPHQNRSPYEQYF. Read as DNA, the sequence is TGCGCCAGCAGTCCCCACCAGAACAGATCCCCCTACGAGCAGTACTTC.